This record looks at one TCR beta chain sequence and its context. TCRdb redid the calling of the RT-PCR reads with MiXCR, one entry per CDR3 protein. The table lists about 960,000 distinct CDR3 sequences, approximately 19% of them singletons, with around 6% in the top ten. The data were obtained in a study of patients and donors after allogeneic stem cell transplantation. The sequenced sample consisted of blood, either unsorted or a sorted T cell fraction (not recorded which). The origin of this receptor is a human donor who was either an allogeneic HSCT recipient or a stem cell or donor lymphocyte infusion donor (not recorded which). It is not recorded whose cells these are; they may come from a transplant donor.

The chain's CDR3 is CASSQTPGGRNTEAFF. DNA for the CDR3: TGTGCCAGCAGCCAGACACCAGGGGGGAGGAACACTGAAGCTTTCTTT. The chain has TRBV4-2 and TRBJ1-1; TRBD1 agrees at 7 bases. With 3 bases clipped from V and 1 base from J, the junction kept 8 bases outside the gene matches. The germline V gene encodes CDR1 LGHNA and CDR2 YNFKEQ. This CDR3 contains 16 residues.